This TCR beta chain was observed in a study of CD8 T cells in Susac syndrome. Germline lookup yields CDR1 SNHLY and CDR2 FYNNEI. This CDR3 comprises 16 residues. Unmatched junction bases numbered 7, after V lost 3 bases and J lost 4 bases. It was with random hexamers that about 0.45 to 1 ug RNA was reverse transcribed. In TCRdb, the immunoSEQ multiplex PCR reads were re-called with MiXCR into one record per CDR3 protein. The repertoire holds around 300,000 distinct CDR3 sequences, with around nine tenths as singletons. The chain carries TRBV2 and TRBJ1-5; 9 bases agree with TRBD1. The sequenced material came from CD8+ T cells from PBMCs. The TCR sequence derives from a human donor with multiple sclerosis. CDR3 loop: CASSDPGTGRNQPQHF. CDR3 sequence (DNA): TGTGCCAGCAGTGACCCGGGGACAGGGAGGAATCAGCCCCAGCATTTT. The entire variable domain, with the rest obtained from reference TRBV2 and TRBJ1-5, is as follows: EPEVTQTPSHQVTQMGQEVILRCVPISNHLYFYWYRQILGQKVEFLVSFYNNEISEKSEIFDDQFSVERPDGSNFTLKIRSTKLEDSAMYFCASSDPGTGRNQPQHFGDGTRLSIL.